Below are 15 T cell receptor beta chains sequenced from a single sample in a study of blood T cell repertoires in COVID-19 (dated by TCRdb to about 2020). Library method: the immunoSEQ multiplex PCR assay. In TCRdb, the immuneACCESS table is reduced to in-frame sequences with V and J assigned. These tables do not hold every clone; where another copy was compared, an unresolved V gene accounts for under half, and the others remain unexplained. Present in this sample are roughly 270,000 clones, 85% of which were seen just once. The ten largest clonotypes hold approximately 5% of the sample. Sequenced: peripheral blood. The source is a man in his fifties with active or convalescent COVID-19.

The chain is built from TRBV18 and TRBJ1-6, with D tentatively TRBD1 (6 bases). V lost 3 bases and J lost 3, with 15 bases in between. The CDR3 spans 17 residues. Germline CDR1 is KGHSH and CDR2 is LQKENI. The CDR3 protein is CASSPVDSTFYNSPLHF. CDR3 DNA: TGTGCCAGCTCACCCGTGGACAGTACTTTCTATAATTCACCCCTCCACTTT.

The chain recombines TRBV19 with TRBJ1-1; tentative D call: TRBD1 (6 bases). The germline V and J ends were trimmed by 6 bases and 0 bases, with 11 bases remaining between them. Germline V CDR1 and CDR2: LNHDA, SQIVND (reference sequence). The CDR3 sequence is 14 residues long. The CDR3 DNA is TGTGCCAGTAGCTTAGGACAGATGAACACTGAAGCTTTCTTT. This codes for CASSLGQMNTEAFF.

This chain joins TRBV5-1 and TRBJ2-7; D may be TRBD2 (5 bases). Germline-derived CDR1 and CDR2 are SGHRS and YFSETQ. CDR3 size: 16 residues. V gave up 0 bases and J gave up 2 bases, with 15 bases separating them. The CDR3, as DNA: TGCGCCAGCAGCTTGGACGTGGGTCGAGGGACCTACGAGCAGTACTTC. Protein sequence: CASSLDVGRGTYEQYF.

The chain links TRBV4-2 to TRBJ2-1; TRBD2 matches 8 bases. This CDR3 spans 17 amino acids. The germline CDR1 and CDR2 sequences are LGHNA and YNFKEQ. V shed 0 bases and J 4 bases; nucleotides not matched to a gene: 8. CDR3 residues: CASSQDRASGPYNEQFF. DNA for the CDR3: TGTGCCAGCAGCCAAGATCGAGCTAGCGGGCCTTACAATGAGCAGTTCTTC.

The rearrangement joins TRBV28 to TRBJ1-2; 9 bases align to TRBD1. From germline, CDR1 is MDHEN and CDR2 SYDVKM. This CDR3 region has 17 residues. The ends lost 6 bases at V and 3 bases at J; junction bases unmatched: 14. The CDR3 loop reads CASSPSPGQGQDYGYTF. The CDR3 region has the DNA TGTGCCAGCAGCCCCAGCCCGGGACAGGGACAGGACTATGGCTACACCTTC.

The rearrangement links TRBV4-1 to TRBJ2-1, with 12 bases matching TRBD2. Germline CDR1 MGHRA, CDR2 YSYEKL. V lost 3 bases to trimming and J lost 7 bases; unmatched junction nucleotides: 7. There are 16 residues in the CDR3. The CDR3: CASSHYGLAGKNEQFF. CDR3 bases: TGCGCCAGCAGCCATTACGGACTAGCGGGAAAGAATGAGCAGTTCTTC.

V is TRBV11-2 and J is TRBJ2-7; D not certain. The CDR3 is 14 residues long. Germline assignment: CDR1 SGHAT and CDR2 FQNNGV. The V and J ends lost 1 base and 4 bases respectively, with 11 bases between them. The CDR3, as DNA: TGTGCCAGCAGCTTAGGAGGTGGGTTATACGAGCAGTACTTC. It encodes CASSLGGGLYEQYF.

The rearrangement uses TRBV28 and TRBJ1-2; D is possibly TRBD1 (6 bases). Looked up from germline, CDR1 is MDHEN and CDR2 is SYDVKM. V was trimmed by 6 bases and J by 3 bases, leaving 11 bases between them. The CDR3 runs to 13 residues. The CDR3 DNA follows: TGTGCCAGCAGCGTACAGGGCTACTATGGCTACACCTTC. Protein sequence: CASSVQGYYGYTF.

V usage is TRBV19 and J usage is TRBJ1-1; no clear D. Deletions cut 10 bases from V and 0 bases from J, with 3 bases between. Germline-derived CDR1 and CDR2 are LNHDA and SQIVND (reference sequence). The CDR3 totals 10 residues. In DNA form, the CDR3 reads TGTGCCACTATGAACACTGAAGCTTTCTTT. Translating it yields CATMNTEAFF.

The gene calls are TRBV7-9 and TRBJ1-1, with a possible D match to TRBD1 (6 bases). V lost 3 bases and J lost 1, with 9 bases in between. The CDR3 is made up of 14 amino acids. Per the germline V gene, CDR1 is SEHNR and CDR2 is FQNEAQ (reference sequence). CDR3 protein: CASSLYRENTEAFF. CDR3 DNA sequence: TGTGCCAGCAGCTTGTACAGGGAGAACACTGAAGCTTTCTTT.

The rearrangement uses TRBV7-9 and TRBJ1-6; 8 bases are shared with TRBD1. Germline CDR1 is SEHNR and CDR2 is FQNEAQ (reference sequence). The V segment lost 6 bases and the J segment 10 bases; nucleotides outside the gene matches: 5. The CDR3 spans 13 residues. In DNA, the CDR3 is TGTGCCAGCAGTATGACAGGGGAGTCACCCCTCCACTTT. It yields the protein CASSMTGESPLHF.

This clone occurred once. The gene calls are TRBV6-4 and TRBJ2-1; D is uncertain. V dropped 8 bases and J dropped 9 bases, with 20 bases sitting between them. Germline CDR1 reads MRHNA; CDR2 reads SNTAGT. The CDR3 contains 14 residues. The DNA of the CDR3 is TGTGCCAGCTCAAAAGAACAGAATCTCGGTGAGCAGTTCTTC. It is translated as CASSKEQNLGEQFF.

This clone has a handful of counts. This chain uses TRBV7-3 with TRBJ1-6; a possible D gene is TRBD1 (6 bases). From germline, CDR1 is SGHTA and CDR2 FQGTGA. The CDR3 spans 15 residues. The ends were cut back, 2 bases at V and 6 bases at J, with 11 bases in the middle. Written as DNA, the CDR3 is TGTGCCAGCAGCTTATATGGGACACTTAATTCACCCCTCCACTTT. Protein: CASSLYGTLNSPLHF.

This clone was observed a handful of times. The chain is built from TRBV10-2 and TRBJ1-5; D gene uncertain. Germline CDR1 reads WSHSY; CDR2 reads SAAADI. The ends were cut back, 8 bases at V and 5 bases at J, with 10 bases in the middle. The CDR3 totals 12 residues. In nucleotides, the CDR3 is TGCGCCAGCGCCTGGAGGGATCAGCCCCAGCATTTT. This gives the protein CASAWRDQPQHF.

The rearrangement uses TRBV27 and TRBJ2-5, with a weak D call TRBD2 (6 bases). Germline CDR1 is MNHEY and CDR2 is SMNVEV (reference sequence). Trimming removed 4 bases from V and 7 bases from J, with 13 bases in between. The CDR3 spans 13 residues. CDR3 in amino acids: CASSSRTGGTQYF. The CDR3 nucleotides read TGTGCCAGCAGTTCCCGGACCGGGGGGACCCAGTACTTC.